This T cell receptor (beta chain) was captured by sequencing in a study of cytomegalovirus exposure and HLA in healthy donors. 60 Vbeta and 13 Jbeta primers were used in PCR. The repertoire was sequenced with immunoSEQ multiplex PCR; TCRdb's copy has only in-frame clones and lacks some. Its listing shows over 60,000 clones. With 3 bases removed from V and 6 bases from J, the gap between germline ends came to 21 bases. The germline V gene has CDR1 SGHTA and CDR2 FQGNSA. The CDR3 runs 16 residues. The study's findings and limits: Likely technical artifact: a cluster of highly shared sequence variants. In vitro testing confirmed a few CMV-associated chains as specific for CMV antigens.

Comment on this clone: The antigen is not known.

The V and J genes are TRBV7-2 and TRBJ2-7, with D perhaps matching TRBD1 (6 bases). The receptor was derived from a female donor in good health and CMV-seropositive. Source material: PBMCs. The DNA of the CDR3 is TGTGCCAGCAGCTTCGAGGTCCTGGACAGAGGCGCCGAGCAGTACTTC. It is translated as CASSFEVLDRGAEQYF.